The T cell receptor beta chain under discussion was sequenced for a study of blood T cell repertoires in COVID-19. TCRdb keeps only in-frame clones here, not all; method: immunoSEQ multiplex PCR. Here the sample spans tens of thousands of clones, 80% to 90% being singletons. Per germline, CDR1 SGHVS and CDR2 FNYEAQ. CDR3 size: 16 residues. V was cut by 2 bases and J by 2 bases, with 16 bases left in between. Seattle patients were enrolled while actively infected and followed longitudinally. The sequencing input was peripheral blood. This clonotype was sampled from a woman in her fifties or sixties with COVID-19, enrolled during active disease. The rearrangement joins TRBV7-6 to TRBJ2-7; D gene ambiguous. CDR3 amino acids: CASSLLNRYQTYEQYF. The CDR3 nucleotides are TGTGCCAGCAGCTTATTAAATCGGTACCAAACCTACGAGCAGTACTTC.